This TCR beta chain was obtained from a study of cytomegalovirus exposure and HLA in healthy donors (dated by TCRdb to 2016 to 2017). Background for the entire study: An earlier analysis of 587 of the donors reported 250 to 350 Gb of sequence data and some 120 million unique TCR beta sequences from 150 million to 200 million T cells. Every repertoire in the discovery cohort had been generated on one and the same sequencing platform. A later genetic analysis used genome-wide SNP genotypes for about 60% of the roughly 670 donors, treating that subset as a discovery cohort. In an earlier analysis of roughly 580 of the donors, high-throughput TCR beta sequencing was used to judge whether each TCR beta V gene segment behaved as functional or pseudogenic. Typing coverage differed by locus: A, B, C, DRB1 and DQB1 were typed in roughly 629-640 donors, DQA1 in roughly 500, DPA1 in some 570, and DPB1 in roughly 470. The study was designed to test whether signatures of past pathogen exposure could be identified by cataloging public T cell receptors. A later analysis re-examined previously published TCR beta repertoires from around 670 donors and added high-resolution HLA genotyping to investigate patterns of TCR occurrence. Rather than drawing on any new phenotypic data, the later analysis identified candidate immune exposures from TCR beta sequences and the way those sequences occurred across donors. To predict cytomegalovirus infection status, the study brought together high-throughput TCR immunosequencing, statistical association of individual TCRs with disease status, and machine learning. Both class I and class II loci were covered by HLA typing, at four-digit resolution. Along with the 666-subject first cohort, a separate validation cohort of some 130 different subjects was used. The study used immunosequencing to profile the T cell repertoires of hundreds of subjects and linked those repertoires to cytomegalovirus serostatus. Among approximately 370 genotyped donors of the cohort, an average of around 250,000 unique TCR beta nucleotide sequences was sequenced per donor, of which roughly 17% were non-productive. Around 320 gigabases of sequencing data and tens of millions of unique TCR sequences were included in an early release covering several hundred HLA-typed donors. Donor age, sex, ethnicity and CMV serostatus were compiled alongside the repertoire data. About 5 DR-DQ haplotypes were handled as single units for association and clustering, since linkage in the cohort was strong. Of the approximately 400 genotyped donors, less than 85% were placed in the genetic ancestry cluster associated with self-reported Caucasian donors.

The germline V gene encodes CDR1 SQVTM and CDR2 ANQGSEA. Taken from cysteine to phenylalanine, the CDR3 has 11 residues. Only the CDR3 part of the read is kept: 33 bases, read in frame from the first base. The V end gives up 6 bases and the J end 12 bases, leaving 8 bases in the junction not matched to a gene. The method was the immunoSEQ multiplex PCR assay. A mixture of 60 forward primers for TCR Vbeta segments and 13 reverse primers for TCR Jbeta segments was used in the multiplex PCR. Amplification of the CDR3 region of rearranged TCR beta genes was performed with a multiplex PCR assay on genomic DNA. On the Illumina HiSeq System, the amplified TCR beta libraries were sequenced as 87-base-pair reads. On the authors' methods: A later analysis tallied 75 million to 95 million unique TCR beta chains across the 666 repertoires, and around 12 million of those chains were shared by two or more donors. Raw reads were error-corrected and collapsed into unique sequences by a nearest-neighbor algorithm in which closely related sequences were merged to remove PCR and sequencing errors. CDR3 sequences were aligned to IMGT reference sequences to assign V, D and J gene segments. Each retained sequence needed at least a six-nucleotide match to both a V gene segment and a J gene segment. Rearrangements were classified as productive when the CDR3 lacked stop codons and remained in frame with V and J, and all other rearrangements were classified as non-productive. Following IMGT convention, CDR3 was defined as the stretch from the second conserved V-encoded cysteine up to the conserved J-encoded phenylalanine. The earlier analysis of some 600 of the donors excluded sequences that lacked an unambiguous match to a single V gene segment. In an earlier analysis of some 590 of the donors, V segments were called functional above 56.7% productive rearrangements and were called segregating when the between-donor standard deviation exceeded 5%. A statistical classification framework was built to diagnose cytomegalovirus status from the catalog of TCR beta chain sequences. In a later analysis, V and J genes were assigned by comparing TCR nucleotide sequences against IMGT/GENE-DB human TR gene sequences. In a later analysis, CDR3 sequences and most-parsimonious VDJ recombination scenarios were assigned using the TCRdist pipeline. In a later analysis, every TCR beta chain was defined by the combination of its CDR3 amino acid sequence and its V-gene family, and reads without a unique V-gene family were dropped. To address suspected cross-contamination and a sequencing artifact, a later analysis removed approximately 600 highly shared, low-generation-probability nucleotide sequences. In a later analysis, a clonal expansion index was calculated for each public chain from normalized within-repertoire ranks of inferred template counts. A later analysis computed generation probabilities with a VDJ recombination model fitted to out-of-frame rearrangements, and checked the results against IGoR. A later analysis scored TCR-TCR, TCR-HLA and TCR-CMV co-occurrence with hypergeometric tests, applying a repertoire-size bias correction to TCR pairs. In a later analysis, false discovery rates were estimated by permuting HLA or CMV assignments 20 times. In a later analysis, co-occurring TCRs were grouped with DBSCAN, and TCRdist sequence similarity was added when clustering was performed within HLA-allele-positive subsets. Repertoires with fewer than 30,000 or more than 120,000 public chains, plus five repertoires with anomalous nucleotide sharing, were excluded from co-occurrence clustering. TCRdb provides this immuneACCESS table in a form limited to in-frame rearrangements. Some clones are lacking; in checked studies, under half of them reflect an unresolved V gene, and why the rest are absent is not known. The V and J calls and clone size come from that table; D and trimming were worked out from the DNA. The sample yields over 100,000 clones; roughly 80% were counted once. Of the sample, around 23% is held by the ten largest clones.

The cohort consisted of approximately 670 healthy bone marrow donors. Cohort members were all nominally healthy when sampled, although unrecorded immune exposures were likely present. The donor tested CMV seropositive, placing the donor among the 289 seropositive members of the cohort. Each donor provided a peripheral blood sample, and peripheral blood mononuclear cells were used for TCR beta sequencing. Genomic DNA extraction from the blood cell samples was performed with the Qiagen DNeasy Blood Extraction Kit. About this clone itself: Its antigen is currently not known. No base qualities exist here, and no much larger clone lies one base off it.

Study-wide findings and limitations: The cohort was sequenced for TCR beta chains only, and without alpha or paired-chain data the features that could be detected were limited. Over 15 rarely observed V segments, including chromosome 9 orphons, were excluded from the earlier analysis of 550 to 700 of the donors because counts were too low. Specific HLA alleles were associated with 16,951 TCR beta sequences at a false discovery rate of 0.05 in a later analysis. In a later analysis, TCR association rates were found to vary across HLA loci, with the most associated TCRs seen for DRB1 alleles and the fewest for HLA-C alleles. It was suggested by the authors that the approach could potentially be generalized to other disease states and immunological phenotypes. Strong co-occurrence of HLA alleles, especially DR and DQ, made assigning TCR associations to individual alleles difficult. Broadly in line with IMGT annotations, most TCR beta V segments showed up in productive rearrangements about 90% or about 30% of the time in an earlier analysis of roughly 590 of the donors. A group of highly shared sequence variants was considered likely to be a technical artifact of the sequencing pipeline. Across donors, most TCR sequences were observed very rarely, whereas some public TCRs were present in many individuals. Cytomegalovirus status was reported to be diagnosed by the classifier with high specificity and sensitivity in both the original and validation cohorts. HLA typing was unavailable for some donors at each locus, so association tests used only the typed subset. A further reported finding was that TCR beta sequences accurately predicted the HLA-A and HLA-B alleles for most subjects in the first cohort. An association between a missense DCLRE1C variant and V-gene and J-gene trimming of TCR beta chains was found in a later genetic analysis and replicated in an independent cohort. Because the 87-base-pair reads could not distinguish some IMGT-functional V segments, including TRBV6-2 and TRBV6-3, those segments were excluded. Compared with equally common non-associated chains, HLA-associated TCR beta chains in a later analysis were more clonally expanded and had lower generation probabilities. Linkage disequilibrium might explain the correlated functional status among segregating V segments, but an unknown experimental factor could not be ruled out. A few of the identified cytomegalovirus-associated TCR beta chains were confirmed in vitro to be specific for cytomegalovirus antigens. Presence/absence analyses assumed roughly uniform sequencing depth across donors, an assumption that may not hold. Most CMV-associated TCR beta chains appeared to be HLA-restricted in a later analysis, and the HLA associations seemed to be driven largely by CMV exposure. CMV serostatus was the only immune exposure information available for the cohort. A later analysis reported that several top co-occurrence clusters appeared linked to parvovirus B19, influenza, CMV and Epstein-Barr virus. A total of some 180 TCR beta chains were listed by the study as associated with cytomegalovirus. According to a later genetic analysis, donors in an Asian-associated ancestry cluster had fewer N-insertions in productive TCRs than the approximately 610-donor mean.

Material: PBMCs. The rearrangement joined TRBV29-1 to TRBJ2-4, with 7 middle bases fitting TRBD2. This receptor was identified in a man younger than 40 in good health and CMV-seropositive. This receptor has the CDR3 CSVAGEGRQYF. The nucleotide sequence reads TGCAGCGTCGCCGGGGAGGGGCGTCAGTACTTC.